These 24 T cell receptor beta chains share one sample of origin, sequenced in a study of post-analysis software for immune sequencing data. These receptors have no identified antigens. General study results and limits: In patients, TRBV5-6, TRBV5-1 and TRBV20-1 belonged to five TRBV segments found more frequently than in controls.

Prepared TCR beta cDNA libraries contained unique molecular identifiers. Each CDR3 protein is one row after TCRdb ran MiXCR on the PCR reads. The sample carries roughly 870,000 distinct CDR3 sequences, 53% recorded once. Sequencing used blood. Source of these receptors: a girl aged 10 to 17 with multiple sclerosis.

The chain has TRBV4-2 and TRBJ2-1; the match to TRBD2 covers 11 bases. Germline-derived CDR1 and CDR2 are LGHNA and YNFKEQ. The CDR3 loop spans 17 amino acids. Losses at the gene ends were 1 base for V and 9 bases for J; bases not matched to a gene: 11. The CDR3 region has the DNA TGTGCCAGCAGCCAAGTGGCTCTAGCGGGGGGCCCGGGTGAGCAGTTCTTC. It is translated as CASSQVALAGGPGEQFF.

CDR3 region: CASSEWGREGSYEQYF. CDR3 nucleotides: TGTGCCAGCAGTGAATGGGGTCGGGAGGGCTCCTACGAGCAGTACTTC. The J gene is TRBJ2-7, the V gene TRBV25-1; 8 bases map to TRBD2. Germline CDR1 MGHDK, CDR2 SYGVNS. The CDR3 is 16 residues long. V lost 1 base to trimming and J lost 0 bases; unmatched junction nucleotides: 5.

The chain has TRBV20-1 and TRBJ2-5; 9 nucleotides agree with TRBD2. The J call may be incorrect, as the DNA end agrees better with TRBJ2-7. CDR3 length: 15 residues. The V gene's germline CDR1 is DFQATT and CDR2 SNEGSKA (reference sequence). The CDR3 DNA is TGCAGTGCTTATTCGGGACTAGCCGGAAAGGACGAGCAGTACTTC. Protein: CSAYSGLAGKDEQYF.

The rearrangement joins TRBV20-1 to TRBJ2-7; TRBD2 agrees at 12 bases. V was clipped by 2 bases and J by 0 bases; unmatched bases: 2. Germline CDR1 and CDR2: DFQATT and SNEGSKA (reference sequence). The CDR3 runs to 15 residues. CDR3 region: CSARKTSGSSYEQYF. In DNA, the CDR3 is TGCAGTGCTAGAAAGACTAGCGGGAGCTCCTACGAGCAGTACTTC.

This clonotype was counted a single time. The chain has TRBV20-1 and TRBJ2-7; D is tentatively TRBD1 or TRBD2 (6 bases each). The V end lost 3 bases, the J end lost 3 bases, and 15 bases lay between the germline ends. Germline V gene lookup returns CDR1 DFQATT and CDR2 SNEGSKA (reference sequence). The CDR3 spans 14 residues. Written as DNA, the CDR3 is TGCAGTGCTAGTCGGGGGACAACGGTCTACGAGCAGTACTTC. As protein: CSASRGTTVYEQYF.

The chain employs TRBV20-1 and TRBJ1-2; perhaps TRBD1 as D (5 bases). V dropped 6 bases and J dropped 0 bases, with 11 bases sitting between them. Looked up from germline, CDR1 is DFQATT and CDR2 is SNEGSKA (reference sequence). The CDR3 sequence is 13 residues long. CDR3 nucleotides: TGCAGTGCACAGGAAATAGCTAACTATGGCTACACCTTC. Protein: CSAQEIANYGYTF.

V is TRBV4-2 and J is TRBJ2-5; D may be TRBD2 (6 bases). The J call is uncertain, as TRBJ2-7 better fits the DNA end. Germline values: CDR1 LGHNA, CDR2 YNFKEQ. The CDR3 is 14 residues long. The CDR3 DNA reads TGTGCCAGCAGCCGGAGCGGGCCCGTTGCCGAGCAGTACTTC. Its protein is CASSRSGPVAEQYF.

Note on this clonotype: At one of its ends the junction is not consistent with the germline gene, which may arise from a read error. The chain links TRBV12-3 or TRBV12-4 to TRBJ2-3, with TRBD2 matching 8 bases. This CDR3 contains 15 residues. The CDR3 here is CASTISGSGTDAQYF. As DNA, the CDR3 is TGTGCCAGCACCATCAGCGGGAGCGGAACAGATGCGCAGTATTTT.

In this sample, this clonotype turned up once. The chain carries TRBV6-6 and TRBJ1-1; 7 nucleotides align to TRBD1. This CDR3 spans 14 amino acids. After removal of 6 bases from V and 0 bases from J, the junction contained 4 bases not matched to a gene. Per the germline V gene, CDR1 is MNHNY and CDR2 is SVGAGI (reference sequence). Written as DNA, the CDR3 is TGTGCCAGCAGGTCGGGACAGATGAACACTGAAGCTTTCTTT. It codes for CASRSGQMNTEAFF.

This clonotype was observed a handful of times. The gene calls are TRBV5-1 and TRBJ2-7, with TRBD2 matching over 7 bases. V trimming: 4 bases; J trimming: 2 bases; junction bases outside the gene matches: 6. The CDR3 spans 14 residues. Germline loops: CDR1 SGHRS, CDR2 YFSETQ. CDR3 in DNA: TGCGCCAGCAGCCGAGGGACTACCACCTACGAGCAGTACTTC. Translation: CASSRGTTTYEQYF.

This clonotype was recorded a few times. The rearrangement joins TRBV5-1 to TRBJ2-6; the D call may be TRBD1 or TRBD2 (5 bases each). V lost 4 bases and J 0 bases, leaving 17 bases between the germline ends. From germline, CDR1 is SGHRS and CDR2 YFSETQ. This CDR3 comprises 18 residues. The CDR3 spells CASSKSSPGTSGANVLTF. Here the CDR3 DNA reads TGCGCCAGCAGCAAGTCTTCCCCAGGGACCTCTGGGGCCAACGTCCTGACTTTC. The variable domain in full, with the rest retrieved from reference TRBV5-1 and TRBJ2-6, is KAGVTQTPRYLIKTRGQQVTLSCSPISGHRSVSWYQQTPGQGLQFLFEYFSETQRNKGNFPGRFSGRQFSNSRSEMNVSTLELGDSALYLCASSKSSPGTSGANVLTFGAGSRLTVL.

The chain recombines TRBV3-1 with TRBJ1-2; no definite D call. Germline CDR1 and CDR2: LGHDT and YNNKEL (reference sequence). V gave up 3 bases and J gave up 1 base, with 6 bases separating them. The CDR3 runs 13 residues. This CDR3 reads CASSQDHNYGYTF. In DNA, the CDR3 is TGTGCCAGCAGCCAGGACCATAACTATGGCTACACCTTC.

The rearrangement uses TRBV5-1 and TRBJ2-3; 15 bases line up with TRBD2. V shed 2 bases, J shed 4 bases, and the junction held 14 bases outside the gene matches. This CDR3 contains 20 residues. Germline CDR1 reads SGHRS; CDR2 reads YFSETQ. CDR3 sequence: CASSLGLAGGPKLGPDTQYF. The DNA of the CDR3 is TGCGCCAGCAGCTTAGGACTAGCGGGAGGGCCGAAGCTTGGCCCAGATACGCAGTATTTT.

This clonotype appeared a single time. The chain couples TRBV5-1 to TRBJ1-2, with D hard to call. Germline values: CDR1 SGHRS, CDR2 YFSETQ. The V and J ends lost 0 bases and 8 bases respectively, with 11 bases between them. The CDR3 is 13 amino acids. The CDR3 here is CASSLVSGGGYTF. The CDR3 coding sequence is TGCGCCAGCAGCTTGGTTTCAGGAGGAGGCTACACCTTC.

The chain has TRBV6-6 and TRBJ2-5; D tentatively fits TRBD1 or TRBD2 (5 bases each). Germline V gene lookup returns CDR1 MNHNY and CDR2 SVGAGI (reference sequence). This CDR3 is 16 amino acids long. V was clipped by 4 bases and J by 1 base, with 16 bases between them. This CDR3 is CASSWGIGVVQETQYF. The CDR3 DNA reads TGTGCCAGCAGTTGGGGGATTGGTGTAGTCCAAGAGACCCAGTACTTC.

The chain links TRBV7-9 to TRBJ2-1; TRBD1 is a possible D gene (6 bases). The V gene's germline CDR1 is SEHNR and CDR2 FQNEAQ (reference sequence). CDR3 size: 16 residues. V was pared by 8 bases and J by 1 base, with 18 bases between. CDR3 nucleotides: TGTGCCAGCCCTCAAGGTGGCGACAGGTCCTACAATGAGCAGTTCTTC. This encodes CASPQGGDRSYNEQFF.

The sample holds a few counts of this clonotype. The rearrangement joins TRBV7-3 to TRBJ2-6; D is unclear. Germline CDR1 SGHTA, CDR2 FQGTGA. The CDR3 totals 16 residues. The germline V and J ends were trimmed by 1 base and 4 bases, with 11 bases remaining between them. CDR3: CASSLSGVFGANVLTF. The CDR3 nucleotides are TGTGCCAGCAGCTTAAGTGGGGTGTTCGGGGCCAACGTCCTGACTTTC.

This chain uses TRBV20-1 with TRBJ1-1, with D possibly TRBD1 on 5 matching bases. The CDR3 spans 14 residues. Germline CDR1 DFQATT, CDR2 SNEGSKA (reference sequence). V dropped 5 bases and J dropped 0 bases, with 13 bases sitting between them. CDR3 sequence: CSADRTSMNTEAFF. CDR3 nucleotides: TGCAGTGCTGACCGGACATCCATGAACACTGAAGCTTTCTTT.

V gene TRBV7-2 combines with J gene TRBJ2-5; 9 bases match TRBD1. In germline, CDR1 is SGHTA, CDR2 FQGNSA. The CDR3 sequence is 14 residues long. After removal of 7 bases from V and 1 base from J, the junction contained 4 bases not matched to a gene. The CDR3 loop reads CASMGDRVQETQYF. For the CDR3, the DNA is TGTGCCAGCATGGGGGACAGGGTCCAAGAGACCCAGTACTTC. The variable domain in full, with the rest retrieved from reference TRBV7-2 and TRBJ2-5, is GAGVSQSPSNKVTEKGKDVELRCDPISGHTALYWYRQSLGQGLEFLIYFQGNSAPDKSGLPSDRFSAERTGGSVSTLTIQRTQQEDSAVYLCASMGDRVQETQYFGPGTRLLVL.

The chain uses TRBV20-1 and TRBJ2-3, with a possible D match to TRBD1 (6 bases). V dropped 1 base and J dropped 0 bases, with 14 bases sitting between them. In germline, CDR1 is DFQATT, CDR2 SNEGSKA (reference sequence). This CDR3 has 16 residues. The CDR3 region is CSARADSLTSTDTQYF. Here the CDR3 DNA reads TGCAGTGCTAGAGCGGACAGCCTTACTAGCACAGATACGCAGTATTTT.

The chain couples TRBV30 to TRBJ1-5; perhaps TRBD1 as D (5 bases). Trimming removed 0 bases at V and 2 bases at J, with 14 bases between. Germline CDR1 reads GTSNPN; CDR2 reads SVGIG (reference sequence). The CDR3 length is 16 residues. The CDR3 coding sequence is TGTGCCTGGAGTGTACCGGGGGGTTGGGGCAATCAGCCCCAGCATTTT. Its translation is CAWSVPGGWGNQPQHF.

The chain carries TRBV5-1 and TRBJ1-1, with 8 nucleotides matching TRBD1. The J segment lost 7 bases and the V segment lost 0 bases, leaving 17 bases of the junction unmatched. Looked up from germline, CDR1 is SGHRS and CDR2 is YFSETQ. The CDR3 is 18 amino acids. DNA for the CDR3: TGCGCCAGCAGCTTGGGGGCCGGGGGGCCAGGGGGCCGGAATGAAGCTTTCTTT. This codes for CASSLGAGGPGGRNEAFF. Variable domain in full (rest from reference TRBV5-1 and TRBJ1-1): KAGVTQTPRYLIKTRGQQVTLSCSPISGHRSVSWYQQTPGQGLQFLFEYFSETQRNKGNFPGRFSGRQFSNSRSEMNVSTLELGDSALYLCASSLGAGGPGGRNEAFFGQGTRLTVV.

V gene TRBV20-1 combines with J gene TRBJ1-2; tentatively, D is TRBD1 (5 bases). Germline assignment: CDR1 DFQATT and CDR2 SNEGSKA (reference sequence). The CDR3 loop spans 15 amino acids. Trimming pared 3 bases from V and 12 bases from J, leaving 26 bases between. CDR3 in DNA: TGCAGTGCTAGGTCGCGGGGGATCATACAGCGGGGCCACACCTTC. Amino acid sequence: CSARSRGIIQRGHTF.

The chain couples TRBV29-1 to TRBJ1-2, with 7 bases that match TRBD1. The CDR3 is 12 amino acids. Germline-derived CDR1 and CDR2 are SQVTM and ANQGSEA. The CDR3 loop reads CSADRENYGYTF. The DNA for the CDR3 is TGCAGTGCCGACAGGGAAAACTATGGCTACACCTTC.